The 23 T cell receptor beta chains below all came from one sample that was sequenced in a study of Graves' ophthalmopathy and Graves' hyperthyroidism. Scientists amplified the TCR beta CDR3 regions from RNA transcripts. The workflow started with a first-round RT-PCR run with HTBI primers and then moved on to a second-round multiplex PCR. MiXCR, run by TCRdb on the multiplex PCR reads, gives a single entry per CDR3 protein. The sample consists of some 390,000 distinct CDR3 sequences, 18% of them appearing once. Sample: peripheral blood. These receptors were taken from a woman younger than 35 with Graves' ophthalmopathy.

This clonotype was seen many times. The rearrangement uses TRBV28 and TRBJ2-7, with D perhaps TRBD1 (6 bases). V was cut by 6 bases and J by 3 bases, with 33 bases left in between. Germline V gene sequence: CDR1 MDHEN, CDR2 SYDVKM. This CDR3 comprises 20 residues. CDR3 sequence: CASSRGGTPRRRPTYYEQYF. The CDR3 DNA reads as TGTGCCAGCAGCCGCGGTGGGACACCTAGGCGTCGACCGACATACTACGAGCAGTACTTC.

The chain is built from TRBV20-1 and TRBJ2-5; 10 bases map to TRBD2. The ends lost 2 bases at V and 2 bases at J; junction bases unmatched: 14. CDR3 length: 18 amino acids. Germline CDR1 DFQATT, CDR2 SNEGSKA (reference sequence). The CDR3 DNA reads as TGCAGTGCTAGAAAATTACAACCGGGACTAGCGACTCAAGAGACCCAGTACTTC. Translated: CSARKLQPGLATQETQYF.

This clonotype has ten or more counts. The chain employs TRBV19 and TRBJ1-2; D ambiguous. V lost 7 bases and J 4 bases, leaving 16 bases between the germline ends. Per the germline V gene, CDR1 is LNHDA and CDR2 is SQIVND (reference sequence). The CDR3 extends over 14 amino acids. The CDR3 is CASTEGGGTYGYTF. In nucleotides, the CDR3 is TGTGCCAGTACCGAGGGAGGCGGCACCTATGGCTACACCTTC.

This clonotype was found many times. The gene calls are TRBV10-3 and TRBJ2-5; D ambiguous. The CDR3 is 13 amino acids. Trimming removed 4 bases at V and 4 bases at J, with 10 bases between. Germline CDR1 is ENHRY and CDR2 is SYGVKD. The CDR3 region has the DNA TGTGCCATCAGTGCAAGAATGGGAGAGACCCAGTACTTC. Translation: CAISARMGETQYF.

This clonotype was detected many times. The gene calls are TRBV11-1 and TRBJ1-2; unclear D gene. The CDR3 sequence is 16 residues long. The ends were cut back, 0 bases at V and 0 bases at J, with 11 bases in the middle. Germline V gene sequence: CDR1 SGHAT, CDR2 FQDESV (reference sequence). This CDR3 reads CASSLARPEANYGYTF. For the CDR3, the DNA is TGTGCCAGCAGCTTAGCGCGGCCTGAGGCTAACTATGGCTACACCTTC. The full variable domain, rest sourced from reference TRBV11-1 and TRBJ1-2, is EAEVAQSPRYKITEKSQAVAFWCDPISGHATLYWYRQILGQGPELLVQFQDESVVDDSQLPKDRFSAERLKGVDSTLKIQPAELGDSAMYLCASSLARPEANYGYTFGSGTRLTVV.

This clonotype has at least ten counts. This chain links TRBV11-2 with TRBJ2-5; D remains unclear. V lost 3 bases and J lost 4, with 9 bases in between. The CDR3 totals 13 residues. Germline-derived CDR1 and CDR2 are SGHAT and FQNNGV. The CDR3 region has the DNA TGTGCCAGCAGCTTTGATAGGGTAGAGACCCAGTACTTC. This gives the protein CASSFDRVETQYF. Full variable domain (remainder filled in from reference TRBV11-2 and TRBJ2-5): EAGVAQSPRYKIIEKRQSVAFWCNPISGHATLYWYQQILGQGPKLLIQFQNNGVVDDSQLPKDRFSAERLKGVDSTLKIQPAKLEDSAVYLCASSFDRVETQYFGPGTRLLVL.

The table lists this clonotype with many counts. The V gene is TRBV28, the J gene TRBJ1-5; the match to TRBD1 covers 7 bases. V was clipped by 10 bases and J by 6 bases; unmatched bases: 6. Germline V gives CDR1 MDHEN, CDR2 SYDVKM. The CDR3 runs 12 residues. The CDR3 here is CATDREGQPQHF. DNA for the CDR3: TGTGCCACAGACAGGGAAGGTCAGCCCCAGCATTTT.

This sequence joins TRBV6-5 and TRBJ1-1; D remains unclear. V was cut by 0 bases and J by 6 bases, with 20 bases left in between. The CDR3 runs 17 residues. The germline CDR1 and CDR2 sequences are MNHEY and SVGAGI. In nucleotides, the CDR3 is TGTGCCAGCAGTTACTCCTCAACCCCGTCACGCCGCGCTGAAGCTTTCTTT. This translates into CASSYSSTPSRRAEAFF.

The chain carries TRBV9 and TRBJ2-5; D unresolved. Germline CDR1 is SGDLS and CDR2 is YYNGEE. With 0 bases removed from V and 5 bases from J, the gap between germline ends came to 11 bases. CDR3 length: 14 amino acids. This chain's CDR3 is CASSVDGLRETQYF. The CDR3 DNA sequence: TGTGCCAGCAGCGTAGACGGTCTAAGGGAGACCCAGTACTTC. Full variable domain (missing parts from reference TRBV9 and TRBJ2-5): DSGVTQTPKHLITATGQRVTLRCSPRSGDLSVYWYQQSLDQGLQFLIQYYNGEERAKGNILERFSAQQFPDLHSELNLSSLELGDSALYFCASSVDGLRETQYFGPGTRLLVL.

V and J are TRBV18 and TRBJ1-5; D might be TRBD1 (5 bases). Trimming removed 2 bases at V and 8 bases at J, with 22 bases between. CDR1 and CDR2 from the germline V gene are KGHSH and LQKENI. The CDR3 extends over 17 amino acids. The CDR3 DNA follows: TGTGCCAGCTCACCAGGGGGGACGAGGACGGCGGCAGAGCCCCAGCATTTT. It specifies CASSPGGTRTAAEPQHF. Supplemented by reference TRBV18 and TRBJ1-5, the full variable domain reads NAGVMQNPRHLVRRRGQEARLRCSPMKGHSHVYWYRQLPEEGLKFMVYLQKENIIDESGMPKERFSAEFPKEGPSILRIQQVVRGDSAAYFCASSPGGTRTAAEPQHFGDGTRLSIL.

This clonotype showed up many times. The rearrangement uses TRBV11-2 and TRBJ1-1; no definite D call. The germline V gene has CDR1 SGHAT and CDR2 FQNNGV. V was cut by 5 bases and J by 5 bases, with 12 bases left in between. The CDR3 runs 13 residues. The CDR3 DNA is TGTGCCAGCAGCACGGGAGGTAAGACTGAAGCTTTCTTT. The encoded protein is CASSTGGKTEAFF.

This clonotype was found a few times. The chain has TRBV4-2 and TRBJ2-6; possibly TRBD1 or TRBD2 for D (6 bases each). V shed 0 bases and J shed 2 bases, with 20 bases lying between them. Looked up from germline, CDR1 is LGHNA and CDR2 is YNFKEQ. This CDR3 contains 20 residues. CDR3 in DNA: TGTGCCAGCAGCCAAGAAGATTCTCTAACAAGGGGGGCTGGGGCCAACGTCCTGACTTTC. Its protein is CASSQEDSLTRGAGANVLTF.

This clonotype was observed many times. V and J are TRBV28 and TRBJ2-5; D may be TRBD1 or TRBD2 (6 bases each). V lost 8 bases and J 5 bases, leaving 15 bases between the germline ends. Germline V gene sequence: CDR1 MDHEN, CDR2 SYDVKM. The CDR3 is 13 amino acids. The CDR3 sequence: CASLGGPGETQYF. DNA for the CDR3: TGTGCCAGCCTTGGGGGGCCAGGGGAGACCCAGTACTTC.

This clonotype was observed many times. CDR3 in DNA: TGTGCCAGCAGCCAAGTATCTAGCGGGGGGGGAGAGACCCAGTACTTC. This codes for CASSQVSSGGGETQYF. This chain connects TRBV4-2 to TRBJ2-5; TRBD2 aligns across 12 bases. Trimming removed 1 base from V and 4 bases from J; junction bases left unmatched: 4. The length of the CDR3 is 16 residues. Germline V gene data show CDR1 as LGHNA and CDR2 as YNFKEQ.

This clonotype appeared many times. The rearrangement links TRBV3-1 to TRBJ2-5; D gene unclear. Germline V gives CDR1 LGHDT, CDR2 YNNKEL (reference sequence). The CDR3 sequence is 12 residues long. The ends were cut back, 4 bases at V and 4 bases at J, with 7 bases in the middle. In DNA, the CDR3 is TGTGCCAGCAGCCCCCACAGAGAGACCCAGTACTTC. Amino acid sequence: CASSPHRETQYF.

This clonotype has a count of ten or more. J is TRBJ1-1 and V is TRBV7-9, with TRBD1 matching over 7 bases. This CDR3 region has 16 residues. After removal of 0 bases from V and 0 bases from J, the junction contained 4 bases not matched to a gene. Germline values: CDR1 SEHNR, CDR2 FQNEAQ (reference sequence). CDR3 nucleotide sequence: TGTGCCAGCAGCTTAGCCAGACAGGGAATGAACACTGAAGCTTTCTTT. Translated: CASSLARQGMNTEAFF.

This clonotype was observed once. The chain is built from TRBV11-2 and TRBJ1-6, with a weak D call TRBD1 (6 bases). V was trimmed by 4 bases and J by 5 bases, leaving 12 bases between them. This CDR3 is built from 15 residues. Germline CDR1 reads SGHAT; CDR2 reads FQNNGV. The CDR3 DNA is TGTGCCAGCAGCTCCCAGGACAGCAATAATTCACCCCTCCACTTT. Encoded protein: CASSSQDSNNSPLHF.

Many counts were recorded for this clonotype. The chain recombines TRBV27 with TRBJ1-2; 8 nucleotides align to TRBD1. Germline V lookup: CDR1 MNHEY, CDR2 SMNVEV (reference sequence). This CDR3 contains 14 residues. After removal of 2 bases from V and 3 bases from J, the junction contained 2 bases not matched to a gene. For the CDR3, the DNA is TGTGCCAGCAGTTTACGACAGGGGCACTATGGCTACACCTTC. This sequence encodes CASSLRQGHYGYTF.

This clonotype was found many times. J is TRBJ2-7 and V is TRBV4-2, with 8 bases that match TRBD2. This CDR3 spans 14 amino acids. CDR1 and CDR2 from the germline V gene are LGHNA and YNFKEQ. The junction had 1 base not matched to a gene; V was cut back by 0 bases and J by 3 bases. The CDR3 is CASSQDGTSYEQYF. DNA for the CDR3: TGTGCCAGCAGCCAAGATGGGACTAGCTACGAGCAGTACTTC.

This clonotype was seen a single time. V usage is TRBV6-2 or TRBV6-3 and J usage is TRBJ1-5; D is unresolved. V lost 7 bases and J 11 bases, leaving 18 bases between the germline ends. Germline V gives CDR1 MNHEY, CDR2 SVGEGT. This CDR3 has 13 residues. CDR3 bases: TGTGCCAGCAAAGGGCCGGGGAGGAGGACCCAGCATTTT. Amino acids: CASKGPGRRTQHF.

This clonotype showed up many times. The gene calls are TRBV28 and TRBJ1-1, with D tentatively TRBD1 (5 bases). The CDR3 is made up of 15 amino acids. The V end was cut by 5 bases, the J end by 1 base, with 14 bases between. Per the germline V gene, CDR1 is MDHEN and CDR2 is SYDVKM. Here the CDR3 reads CASSQGSPSNTEAFF. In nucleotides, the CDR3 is TGTGCCAGCAGTCAGGGTTCACCATCGAACACTGAAGCTTTCTTT.

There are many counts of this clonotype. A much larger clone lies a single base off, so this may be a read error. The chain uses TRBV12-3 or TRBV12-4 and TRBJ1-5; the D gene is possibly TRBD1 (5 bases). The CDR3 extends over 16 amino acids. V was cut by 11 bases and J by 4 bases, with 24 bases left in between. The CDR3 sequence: CAGTYGGTGGNQPQHF. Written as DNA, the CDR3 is TGTGCCGGCACCTACGGGGGGACCGGGGGAAATCAGCCCCAGCATTTT.

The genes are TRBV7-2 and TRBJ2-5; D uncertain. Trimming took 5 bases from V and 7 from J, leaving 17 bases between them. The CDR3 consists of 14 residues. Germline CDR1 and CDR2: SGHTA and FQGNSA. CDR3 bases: TGTGCCAGCAGCCAACCCACACTCTCAGGGACCCAGTACTTC. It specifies CASSQPTLSGTQYF.